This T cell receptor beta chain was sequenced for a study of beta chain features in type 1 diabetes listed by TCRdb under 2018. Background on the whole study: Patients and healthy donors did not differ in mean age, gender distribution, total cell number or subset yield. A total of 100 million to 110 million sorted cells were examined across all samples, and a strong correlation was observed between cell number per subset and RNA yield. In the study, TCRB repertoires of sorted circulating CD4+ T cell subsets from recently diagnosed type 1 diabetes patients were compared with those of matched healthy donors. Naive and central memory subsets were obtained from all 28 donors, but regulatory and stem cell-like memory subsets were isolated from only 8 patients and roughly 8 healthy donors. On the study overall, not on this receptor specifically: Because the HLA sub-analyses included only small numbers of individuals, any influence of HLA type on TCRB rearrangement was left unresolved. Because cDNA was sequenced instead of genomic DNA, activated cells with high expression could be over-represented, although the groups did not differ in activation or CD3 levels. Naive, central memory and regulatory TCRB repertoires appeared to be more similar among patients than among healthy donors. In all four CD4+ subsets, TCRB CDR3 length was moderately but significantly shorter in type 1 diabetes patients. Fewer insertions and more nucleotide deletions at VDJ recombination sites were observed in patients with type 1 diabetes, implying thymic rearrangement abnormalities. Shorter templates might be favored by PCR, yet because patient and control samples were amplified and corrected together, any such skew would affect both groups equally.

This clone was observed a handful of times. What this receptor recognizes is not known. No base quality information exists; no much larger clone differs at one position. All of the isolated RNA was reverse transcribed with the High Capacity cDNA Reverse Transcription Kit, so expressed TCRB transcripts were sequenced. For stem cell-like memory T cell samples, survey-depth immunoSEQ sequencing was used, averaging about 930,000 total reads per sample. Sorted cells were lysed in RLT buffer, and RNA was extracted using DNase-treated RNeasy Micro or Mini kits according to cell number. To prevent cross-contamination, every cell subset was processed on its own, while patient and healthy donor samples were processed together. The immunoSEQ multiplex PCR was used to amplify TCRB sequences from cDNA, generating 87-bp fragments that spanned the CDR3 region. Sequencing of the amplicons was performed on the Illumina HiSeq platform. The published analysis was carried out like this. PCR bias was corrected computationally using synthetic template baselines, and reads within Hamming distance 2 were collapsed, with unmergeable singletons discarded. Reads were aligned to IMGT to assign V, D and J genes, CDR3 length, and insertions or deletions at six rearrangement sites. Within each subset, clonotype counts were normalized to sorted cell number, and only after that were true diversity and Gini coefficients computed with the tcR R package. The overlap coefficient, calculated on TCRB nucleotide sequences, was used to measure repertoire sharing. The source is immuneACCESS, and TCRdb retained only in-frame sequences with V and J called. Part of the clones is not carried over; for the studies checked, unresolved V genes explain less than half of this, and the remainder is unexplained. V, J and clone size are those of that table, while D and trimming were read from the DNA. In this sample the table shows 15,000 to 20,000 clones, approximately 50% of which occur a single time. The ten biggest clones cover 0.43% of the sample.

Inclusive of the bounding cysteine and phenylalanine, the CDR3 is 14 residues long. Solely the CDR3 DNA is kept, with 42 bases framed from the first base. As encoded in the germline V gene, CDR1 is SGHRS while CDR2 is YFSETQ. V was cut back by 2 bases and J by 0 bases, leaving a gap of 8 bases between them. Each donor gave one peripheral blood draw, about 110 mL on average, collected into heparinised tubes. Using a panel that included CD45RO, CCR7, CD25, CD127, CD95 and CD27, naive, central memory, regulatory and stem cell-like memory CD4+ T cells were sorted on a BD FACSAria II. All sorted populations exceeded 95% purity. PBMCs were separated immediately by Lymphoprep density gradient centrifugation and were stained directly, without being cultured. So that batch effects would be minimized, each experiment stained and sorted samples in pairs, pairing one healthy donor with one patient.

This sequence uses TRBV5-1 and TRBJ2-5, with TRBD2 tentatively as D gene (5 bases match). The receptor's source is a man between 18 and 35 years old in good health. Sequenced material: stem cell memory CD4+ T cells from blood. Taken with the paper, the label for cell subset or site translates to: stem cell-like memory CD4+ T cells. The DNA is TGCGCCAGCAGCTTACGGACTGACCAAGAGACCCAGTACTTC. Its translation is CASSLRTDQETQYF. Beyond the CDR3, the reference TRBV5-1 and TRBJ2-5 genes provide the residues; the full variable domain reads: KAGVTQTPRYLIKTRGQQVTLSCSPISGHRSVSWYQQTPGQGLQFLFEYFSETQRNKGNFPGRFSGRQFSNSRSEMNVSTLELGDSALYLCASSLRTDQETQYFGPGTRLLVL.